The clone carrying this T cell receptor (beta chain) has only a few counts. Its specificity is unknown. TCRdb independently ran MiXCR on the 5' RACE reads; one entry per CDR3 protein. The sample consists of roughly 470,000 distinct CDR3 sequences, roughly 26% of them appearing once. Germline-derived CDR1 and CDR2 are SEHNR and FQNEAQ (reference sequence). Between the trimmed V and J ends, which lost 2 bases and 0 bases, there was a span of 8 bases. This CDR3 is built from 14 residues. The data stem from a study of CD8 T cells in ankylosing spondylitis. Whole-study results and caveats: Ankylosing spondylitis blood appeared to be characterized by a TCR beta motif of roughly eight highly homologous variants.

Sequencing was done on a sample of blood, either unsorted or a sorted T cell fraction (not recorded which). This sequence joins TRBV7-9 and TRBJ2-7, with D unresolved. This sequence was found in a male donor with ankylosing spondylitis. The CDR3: CASSLTQSSYEQYF. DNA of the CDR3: TGTGCCAGCAGCTTAACCCAAAGCTCCTACGAGCAGTACTTC.